This T cell receptor beta chain was recovered during a study of blood T cell repertoires in COVID-19. Trimming cost V 7 bases and J 5 bases, with 6 bases left between them. From germline, CDR1 is SQVTM and CDR2 ANQGSEA. The length of the CDR3 is 10 residues. Clones were read by immunoSEQ multiplex PCR, and TCRdb kept only the in-frame ones, dropping some. This sample carries 170,000 or so clones, around 87% of them seen once, and the ten largest clones take 2.7%. The receptor was derived from a man aged 35-49 years with active or convalescent COVID-19. The sample consisted of peripheral blood. V usage is TRBV29-1 and J usage is TRBJ2-1; D is unresolved. The CDR3 DNA reads as TGCAGCGGCGAGGACAATGAGCAGTTCTTC. Its translation is CSGEDNEQFF.